The rows below give T cell receptor beta chains drawn from one sample of a study of blood T cells in healthy people across ages. TCRdb recomputed calls from the 5' RACE reads with MiXCR, one row per CDR3 protein. Counted here are hundreds of thousands of distinct CDR3 sequences, 25% to 30% occurring once; the ten biggest clones make up 15% to 17%. Sequencing was performed on blood. Receptor source: a woman older than 75 in good health. The CDR3 runs from the conserved cysteine through the conserved F or W. A D gene is named only where the DNA matches it firmly. Size tells how often a clone was seen (once, few, many) or the class of an expanded clone, and some rows leave it out.

clone_size j_call d_call v_call cdr3_aa cdr3_nt
few TRBJ1-1 . TRBV3-1 CASSPSRTWGTEAFF TGTGCCAGCAGCCCCAGCCGGACCTGGGGCACTGAAGCTTTCTTT
many TRBJ2-7 TRBD1 TRBV28 CASSSQGQGSKSSYEQYF TGTGCCAGCAGTTCCCAGGGACAGGGGTCGAAAAGCTCCTACGAGCAGTACTTC
. TRBJ2-7 . TRBV20-1 CSASKVGVWDEQYF TGCAGTGCCTCCAAGGTCGGGGTTTGGGACGAGCAGTACTTC
. TRBJ2-1 TRBD2 TRBV6-4 CASSVGLAGDEQFF TGTGCCAGCAGTGTGGGACTAGCAGGCGATGAGCAGTTCTTC
many TRBJ2-5 TRBD1 TRBV7-2 CASSSIVGQAQTQYF TGTGCCAGCAGCTCGATCGTCGGACAGGCCCAGACCCAGTACTTC
many TRBJ2-7 . TRBV7-2 CASSSSRAYSYEQYF TGTGCCAGCAGCTCCTCCAGGGCCTACTCCTACGAGCAGTACTTC
. TRBJ1-1 . TRBV3-1 CASRGSGRGTTEAFF TGTGCCAGCAGGGGTTCGGGGCGGGGAACCACTGAAGCTTTCTTT
many TRBJ2-5 . TRBV2 CASSGGRLVRETQYF TGTGCCAGCAGTGGCGGCCGACTAGTCAGAGAGACCCAGTACTTC
. TRBJ1-1 TRBD1 TRBV20-1 CSAGGGGSSNTEAFF TGCAGTGCCGGAGGAGGGGGCTCTTCTAACACTGAAGCTTTCTTT
. TRBJ1-1 TRBD1 TRBV10-3 CATERGEGGPVGTEAFF TGTGCCACAGAACGTGGAGAAGGGGGCCCCGTGGGCACTGAAGCTTTCTTT
many TRBJ2-3 . TRBV6-1 CASSEQPADTQYF TGTGCCAGCAGTGAACAACCGGCAGATACGCAGTATTTT
many TRBJ1-1 . TRBV7-9 CASSPHRGTEAFF TGTGCCAGCAGCCCACATAGGGGCACTGAAGCTTTCTTT
many TRBJ2-5 . TRBV5-1 CASSLVTAEETQYF TGCGCCAGCAGCTTGGTTACAGCGGAAGAGACCCAGTACTTC
. TRBJ1-5 . TRBV15 CATSRDGDSNQPQHF TGTGCCACCAGCCGGGACGGGGATAGCAATCAGCCCCAGCATTTT
few TRBJ1-6 . TRBV20-1 CSARLGGSNNSPLHF TGCAGTGCCCGCCTGGGGGGTTCCAATAATTCACCCCTCCACTTT
many TRBJ2-4 TRBD2 TRBV11-2 CASSLEGTSGRLAKNIQYF TGTGCCAGCAGCTTAGAGGGGACTAGCGGGCGACTAGCCAAAAACATTCAGTACTTC
many TRBJ2-5 TRBD2 TRBV5-1 CASSKGPAGGVYETQYF TGCGCCAGCAGCAAAGGGCCAGCGGGGGGAGTTTATGAGACCCAGTACTTC
. TRBJ2-3 . TRBV28 CASSGQQGGYNEQYF TGTGCCAGCAGTGGACAACAGGGTGGGTACAATGAGCAGTATTTT
. TRBJ1-1 . TRBV19 CASRRETVNTEAFF TGTGCCAGTAGGCGAGAGACAGTGAACACTGAAGCTTTCTTT
. TRBJ2-2 . TRBV10-3 CAISGRGGTRELFF TGTGCCATCAGTGGTCGCGGCGGGACCCGGGAGCTGTTTTTT
. TRBJ2-7 . TRBV9 CASSVGRAVRNEQYF TGTGCCAGCAGCGTAGGTAGGGCGGTCAGAAATGAGCAGTACTTC
few TRBJ2-3 . TRBV6-5 CASSYRGSLTDAQYF TGTGCCAGCAGTTACCGGGGCTCTCTCACAGATGCGCAGTATTTT
many TRBJ1-1 . TRBV6-5 CASSYSTQGHTEAFF TGTGCCAGCAGTTACTCGACCCAGGGTCACACTGAAGCTTTCTTT
. TRBJ2-5 TRBD2 TRBV20-1 CSATTSGDFQETQYF TGCAGTGCGACTACTAGCGGGGATTTTCAAGAGACCCAGTACTTC
many TRBJ1-2 . TRBV7-8 CASSSANQGLKNGYTF TGTGCCAGCAGCTCAGCAAATCAGGGGTTGAAGAATGGCTACACCTTC
few TRBJ1-1 . TRBV10-3 CAISGGKGEAFF TGTGCCATCAGTGGGGGGAAAGGTGAAGCTTTCTTT
few TRBJ2-3 . TRBV5-1 CASSLYRGGYTDTQYF TGCGCCAGCAGCTTGTACAGGGGGGGATACACAGATACGCAGTATTTT
many TRBJ2-3 . TRBV5-6 CASTGASSTDTQYF TGTGCCTCCACAGGTGCTTCTAGCACAGATACGCAGTATTTT
. TRBJ2-3 . TRBV9 CASSASPGTDTQYF TGTGCCAGCAGCGCAAGTCCGGGCACAGATACGCAGTATTTT
many TRBJ2-5 . TRBV3-1 CASSQEIRETQYF TGTGCCAGCAGCCAAGAAATAAGAGAGACCCAGTACTTC
many TRBJ1-2 . TRBV5-6 CASSRLDVGDYGYTF TGTGCCAGCAGCCGGCTTGATGTCGGGGACTATGGCTACACCTTC
. TRBJ1-3 TRBD1 TRBV20-1 CSAEEGTGPGNTIYF TGCAGTGCTGAGGAGGGGACAGGGCCTGGAAACACCATATATTTT
many TRBJ2-1 TRBD1 TRBV5-1 CASSPGTGATSAQFF TGCGCCAGCAGCCCCGGGACAGGGGCTACTTCAGCGCAGTTCTTC
few TRBJ2-2 . TRBV7-6 CASSLNLANTGELFF TGTGCCAGCAGCTTAAACCTAGCGAACACCGGGGAGCTGTTTTTT
. TRBJ2-7 TRBD1 TRBV6-2/TRBV6-3 CASSWDRLSYNEQYF TGTGCCAGCAGCTGGGACAGATTATCCTACAATGAGCAGTACTTC
many TRBJ2-1 . TRBV2 CASSEAWGGASNEQFF TGTGCCAGCAGTGAAGCTTGGGGGGGGGCTAGCAATGAGCAGTTCTTC
many TRBJ2-3 . TRBV6-1 CASSRQGSLRGGTDTQYF TGTGCCAGCAGCCGACAGGGATCCCTACGGGGGGGCACAGATACGCAGTATTTT
. TRBJ2-7 TRBD1 TRBV6-5 CASSLTQGAYEQYF TGTGCCAGCAGTTTAACCCAGGGGGCATACGAGCAGTACTTC
. TRBJ2-5 TRBD2 TRBV7-2 CASSWRSSGQETQYF TGTGCCAGCAGCTGGCGTAGTAGCGGGCAAGAGACCCAGTACTTC
. TRBJ2-4 TRBD2 TRBV29-1 CSVEGTSGGDTYVQYF TGCAGCGTCGAGGGGACTAGCGGGGGGGACACCTACGTGCAGTACTTC
many TRBJ2-7 . TRBV11-2 CATSRENSYEQYF TGTGCCACCTCCCGGGAAAACTCCTACGAGCAGTACTTC
. TRBJ1-1 TRBD1 TRBV14 CASSQLQGRNTEAFF TGTGCCAGCAGCCAATTACAGGGGAGGAACACTGAAGCTTTCTTT
many TRBJ1-2 . TRBV20-1 CSALLPGLYGYTF TGCAGTGCTTTACTCCCGGGCTTATATGGCTACACCTTC
. TRBJ2-2 TRBD2 TRBV5-1 CASSFTAGGSTGELFF TGCGCCAGCAGCTTCACAGCGGGGGGTTCAACCGGGGAGCTGTTTTTT